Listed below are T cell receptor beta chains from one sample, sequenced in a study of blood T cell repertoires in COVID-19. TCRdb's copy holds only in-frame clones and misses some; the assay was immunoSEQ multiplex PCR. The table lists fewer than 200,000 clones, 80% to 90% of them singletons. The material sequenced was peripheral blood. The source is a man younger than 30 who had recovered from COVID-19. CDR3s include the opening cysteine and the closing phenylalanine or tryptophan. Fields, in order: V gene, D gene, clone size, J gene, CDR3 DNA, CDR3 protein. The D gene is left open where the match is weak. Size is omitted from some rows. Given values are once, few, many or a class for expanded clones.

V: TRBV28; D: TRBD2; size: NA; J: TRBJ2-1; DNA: TGTGCCAGCAGTTTGGCTAGCGGTTACAATGAGCAGTTCTTC; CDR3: CASSLASGYNEQFF
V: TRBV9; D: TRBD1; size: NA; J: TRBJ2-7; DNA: TGTGCCAGCAGCTCTGGACAGGGACCGGACGAGCAGTACTTC; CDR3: CASSSGQGPDEQYF
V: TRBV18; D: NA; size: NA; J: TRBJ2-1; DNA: TGTGCCAGCTCACCACGCAGGGATTCCTACAATGAGCAGTTCTTC; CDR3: CASSPRRDSYNEQFF
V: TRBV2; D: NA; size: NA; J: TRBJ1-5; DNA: TGTGCCAGCAGACTCCAGGGCGGTAGCAATCAGCCCCAGCATTTT; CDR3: CASRLQGGSNQPQHF
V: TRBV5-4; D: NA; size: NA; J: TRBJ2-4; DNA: TGTGCCAGCAGCTCAATGAGAGGAAACATTCAGTACTTC; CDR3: CASSSMRGNIQYF
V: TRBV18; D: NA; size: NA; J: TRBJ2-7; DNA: TGTGCCAGCTCACCTCGGGACAAGACCTACGGAGAGCAGTACTTC; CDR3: CASSPRDKTYGEQYF
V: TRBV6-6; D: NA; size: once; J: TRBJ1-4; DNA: TGTGCCAGCAGTTACTCGTGGGCCACTAATGAAAAACTGTTTTTT; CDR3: CASSYSWATNEKLFF
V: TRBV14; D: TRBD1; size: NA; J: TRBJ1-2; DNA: TGTGCCAGCAGCCAAGTAACAGGGGACTATGGCTACACCTTC; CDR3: CASSQVTGDYGYTF
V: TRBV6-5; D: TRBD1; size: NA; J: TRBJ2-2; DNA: TGTGCCAGCACCCGAACAGGGGGGTCCGGGGAGCTGTTTTTT; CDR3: CASTRTGGSGELFF
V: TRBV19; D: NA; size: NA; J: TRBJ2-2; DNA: TGTGCCGGCGGCGGGGAGGACACCGGGGAGCTGTTTTTT; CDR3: CAGGGEDTGELFF
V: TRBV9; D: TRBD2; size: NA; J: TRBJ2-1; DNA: TGTGCCAGCAGCGTAGGATTCGGGAGGGCACATGAGCAGTTCTTC; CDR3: CASSVGFGRAHEQFF
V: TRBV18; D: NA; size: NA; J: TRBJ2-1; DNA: TGTGCCAGTCATCGAAAAATACAGGGTTCCTACAATGAGCAGTTCTTC; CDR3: CASHRKIQGSYNEQFF
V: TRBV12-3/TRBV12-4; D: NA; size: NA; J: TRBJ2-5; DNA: TGTGCCAGCAGCCTGTGGAGGGCAGAGACCCAGTACTTC; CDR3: CASSLWRAETQYF
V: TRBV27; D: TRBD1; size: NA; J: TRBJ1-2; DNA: TGTGCCAGCAGCCCACAATCCGGGACAGAGGTCCCCACCTTC; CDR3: CASSPQSGTEVPTF
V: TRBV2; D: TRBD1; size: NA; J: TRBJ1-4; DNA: TGTGCCAGCAGTGAAGCGCTGGGACAGGGGAGGGAAAAACTGTTTTTT; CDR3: CASSEALGQGREKLFF